The T cell receptor (beta chain) under discussion was sequenced for a study of blood T cell repertoires in COVID-19 (dated by TCRdb to the early 2020s). Regarding the complete study: Samples from collaborators originated in the United States, Italy and Spain and spanned both the acute and convalescent phases of COVID-19. The prospective study material was composed of cDNA or gDNA derived from T cells, B-cell-depleted T cells, or PBMCs. Subjects who had been exposed to COVID-19, were actively infected with it, or had recovered from it provided the deeply sampled blood TCRbeta repertoires that made up the dataset. The repertoires were released in a freely available public database intended as a resource for research on the immune response to SARS-CoV-2. Samples came from the ongoing ImmuneRACE study (first 160 participants) plus 1,254 subjects from 6 global collaborators. A de-identified subject ID, COVID-19 status, age in years and sex were almost always included in the sample metadata. Where available, HLA class I and class II types were obtained from metadata supplied by the sample provider rather than from assay-based typing.

Whole blood was collected in K2EDTA tubes by collaborating institutions according to the institutions' own protocols. For TCRbeta analysis, collaborators shipped samples as frozen whole blood, isolated PBMCs, or DNA extracted from either of those sample types. General findings and caveats noted by the study authors: How much clinical and demographic metadata was included differed by source and by participant, and the metadata was provided uncurated.

As to this clone: Its antigen remains unidentified. There are no base qualities to consult, and no much larger clone falls within one base.

TCRbeta CDR3 regions were amplified from genomic DNA by means of the immunoSEQ Assay, a bias-controlled multiplex PCR. In the paper's pipeline: The number of nucleated cells in each sample was estimated by amplification of reference gene primers within the assay. To quantify the absolute abundance of each unique TCRbeta CDR3 rearrangement, sequence reads were collapsed and filtered. For each sample, productive Simpson clonality was calculated as the square root of Simpson's diversity index across productive rearrangements. In TCRdb, the immuneACCESS table is reduced to in-frame sequences with V and J assigned. These tables do not hold every clone; where another copy was compared, an unresolved V gene accounts for under half, and the others remain unexplained. V, J and clone size reflect that table, while D and trimming were determined from the DNA. Present in this sample are 40,000 to 45,000 clones, 89% of which were seen just once. The ten largest clones capture 6.2% of the sample.

Sample: peripheral blood. The sequence was collected from a human donor in a cohort sampled during active COVID-19.

The CDR3 here reads CASSYWLDREYPYEQYF. In nucleotides, the sequence is TGTGCCAGCAGTTACTGGTTGGACAGGGAATACCCCTACGAGCAGTACTTC. The sequence is built from TRBV6-8 and TRBJ2-7, and TRBD1 matches 8 of the central bases. Here V drops 1 base and J drops 2 bases, and the junction holds 10 bases not matched to any gene. Taken from the germline V gene, the CDR1 and CDR2 loops are MNHGY and SAAAGT. Measured from the cysteine to the phenylalanine, the CDR3 is 17 residues long. Only CDR3 DNA is held: 51 bases, read in frame from base 1.